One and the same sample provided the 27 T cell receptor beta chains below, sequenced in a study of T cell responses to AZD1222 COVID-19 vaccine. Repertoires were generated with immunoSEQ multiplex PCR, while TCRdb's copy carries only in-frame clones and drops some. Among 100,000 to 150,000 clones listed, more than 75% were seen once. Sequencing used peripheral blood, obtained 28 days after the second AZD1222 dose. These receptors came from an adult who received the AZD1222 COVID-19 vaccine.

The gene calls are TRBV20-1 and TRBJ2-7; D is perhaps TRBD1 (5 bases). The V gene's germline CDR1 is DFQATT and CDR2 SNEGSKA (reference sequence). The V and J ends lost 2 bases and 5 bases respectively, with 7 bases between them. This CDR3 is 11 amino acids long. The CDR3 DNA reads TGCAGTGCTAGACAGGGAAACGAGCAGTACTTC. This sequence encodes CSARQGNEQYF.

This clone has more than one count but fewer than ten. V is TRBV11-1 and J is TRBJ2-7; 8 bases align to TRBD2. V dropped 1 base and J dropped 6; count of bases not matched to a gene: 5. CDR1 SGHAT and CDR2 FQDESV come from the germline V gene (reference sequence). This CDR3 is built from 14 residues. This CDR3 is CASSLGMTSVEQYF. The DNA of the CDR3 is TGTGCCAGCAGCTTAGGCATGACTAGCGTCGAGCAGTACTTC.

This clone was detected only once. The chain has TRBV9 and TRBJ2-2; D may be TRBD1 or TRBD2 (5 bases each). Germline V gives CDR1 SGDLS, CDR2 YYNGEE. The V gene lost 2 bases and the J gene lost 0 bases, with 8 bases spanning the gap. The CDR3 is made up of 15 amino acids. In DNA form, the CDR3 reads TGTGCCAGCAGCGTCGGGGACCCGAACACCGGGGAGCTGTTTTTT. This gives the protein CASSVGDPNTGELFF.

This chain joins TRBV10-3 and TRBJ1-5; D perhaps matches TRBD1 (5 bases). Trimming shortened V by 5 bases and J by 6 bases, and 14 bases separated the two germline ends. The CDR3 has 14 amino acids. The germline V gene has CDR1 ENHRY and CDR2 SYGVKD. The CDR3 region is CAISRDGEIQPQHF. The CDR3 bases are TGTGCCATCAGTCGGGACGGGGAGATTCAGCCCCAGCATTTT.

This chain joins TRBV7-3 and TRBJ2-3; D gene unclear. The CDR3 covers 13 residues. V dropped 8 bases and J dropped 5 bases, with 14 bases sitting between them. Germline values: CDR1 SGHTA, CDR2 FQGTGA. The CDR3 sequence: CASATDLGDTQYF. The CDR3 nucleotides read TGTGCCAGCGCAACCGACCTTGGAGATACGCAGTATTTT.

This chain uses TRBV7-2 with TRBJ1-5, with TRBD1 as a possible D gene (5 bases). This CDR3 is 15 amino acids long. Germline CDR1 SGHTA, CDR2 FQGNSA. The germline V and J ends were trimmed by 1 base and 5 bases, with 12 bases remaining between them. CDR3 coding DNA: TGTGCCAGCAGCTTAGATGGGGCCTATGATCAGCCCCAGCATTTT. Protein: CASSLDGAYDQPQHF.

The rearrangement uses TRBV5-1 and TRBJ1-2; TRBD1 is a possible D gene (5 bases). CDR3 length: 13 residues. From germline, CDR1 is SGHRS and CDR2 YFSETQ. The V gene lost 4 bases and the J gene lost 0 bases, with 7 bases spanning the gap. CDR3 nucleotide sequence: TGCGCCAGCAGCCGGGACTCTAACTATGGCTACACCTTC. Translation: CASSRDSNYGYTF.

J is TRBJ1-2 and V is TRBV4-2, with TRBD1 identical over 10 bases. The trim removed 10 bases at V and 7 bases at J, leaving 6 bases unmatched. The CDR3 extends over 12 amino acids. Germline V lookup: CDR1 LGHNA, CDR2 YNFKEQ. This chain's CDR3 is CATRDRGGGYTF. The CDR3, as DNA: TGTGCCACCAGGGACAGGGGAGGTGGCTACACCTTC.

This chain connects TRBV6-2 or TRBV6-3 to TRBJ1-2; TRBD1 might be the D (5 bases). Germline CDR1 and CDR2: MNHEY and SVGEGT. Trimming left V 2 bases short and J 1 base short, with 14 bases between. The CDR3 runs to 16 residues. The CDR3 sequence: CASSYPSGRLNYGYTF. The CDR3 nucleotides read TGTGCCAGCAGTTACCCTTCAGGGAGGCTTAACTATGGCTACACCTTC.

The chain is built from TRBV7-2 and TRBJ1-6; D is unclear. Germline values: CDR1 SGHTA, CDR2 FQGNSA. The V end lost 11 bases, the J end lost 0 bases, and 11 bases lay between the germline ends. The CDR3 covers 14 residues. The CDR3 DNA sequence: TGTGCCGCTACTTCGGGCTCCTATAATTCACCCCTCCACTTT. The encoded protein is CAATSGSYNSPLHF.

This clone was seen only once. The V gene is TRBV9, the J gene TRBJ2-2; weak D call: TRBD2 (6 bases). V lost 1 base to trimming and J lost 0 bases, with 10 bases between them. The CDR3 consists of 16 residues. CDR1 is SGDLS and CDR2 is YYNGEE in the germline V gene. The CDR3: CASSVSSASNTGELFF. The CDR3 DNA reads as TGTGCCAGCAGCGTATCTAGCGCTTCGAACACCGGGGAGCTGTTTTTT.

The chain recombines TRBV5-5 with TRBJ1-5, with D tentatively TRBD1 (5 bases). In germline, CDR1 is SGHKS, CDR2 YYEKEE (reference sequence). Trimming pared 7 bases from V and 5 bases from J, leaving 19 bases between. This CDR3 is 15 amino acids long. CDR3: CASYLLWGSHQPQHF. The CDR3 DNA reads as TGTGCCAGCTATCTTCTCTGGGGCAGTCATCAGCCCCAGCATTTT.

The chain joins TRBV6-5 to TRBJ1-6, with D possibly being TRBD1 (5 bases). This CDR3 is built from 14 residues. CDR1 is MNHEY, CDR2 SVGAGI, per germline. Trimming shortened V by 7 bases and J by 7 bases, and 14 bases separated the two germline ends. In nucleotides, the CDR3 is TGTGCCAGCAAAACAGGTTTGGTAAATTCACCCCTCCACTTT. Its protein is CASKTGLVNSPLHF.

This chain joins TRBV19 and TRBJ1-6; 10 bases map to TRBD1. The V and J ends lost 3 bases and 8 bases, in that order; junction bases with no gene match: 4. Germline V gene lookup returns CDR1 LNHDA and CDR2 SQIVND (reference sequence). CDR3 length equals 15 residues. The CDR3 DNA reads TGTGCCAGTAGTATCGGGGACAGGGGCGATTCACCCCTCCACTTT. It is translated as CASSIGDRGDSPLHF.

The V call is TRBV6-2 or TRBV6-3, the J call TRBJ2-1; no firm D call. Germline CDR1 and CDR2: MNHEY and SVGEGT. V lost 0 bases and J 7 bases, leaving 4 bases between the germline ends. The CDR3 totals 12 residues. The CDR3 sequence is CASSYSTNEQFF. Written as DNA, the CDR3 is TGTGCCAGCAGTTACTCGACAAATGAGCAGTTCTTC.

The CDR3 DNA reads TGTGCCAGCAGCCGACTAGCGAACACCGGGGAGCTGTTTTTT. This translates into CASSRLANTGELFF. The V gene is TRBV7-8, the J gene TRBJ2-2, with TRBD2 as a possible D gene (6 bases). V lost 5 bases and J 0 bases, leaving 7 bases between the germline ends. Per the germline V gene, CDR1 is SGHVS and CDR2 is FQNEAQ. The CDR3 is 14 residues long.

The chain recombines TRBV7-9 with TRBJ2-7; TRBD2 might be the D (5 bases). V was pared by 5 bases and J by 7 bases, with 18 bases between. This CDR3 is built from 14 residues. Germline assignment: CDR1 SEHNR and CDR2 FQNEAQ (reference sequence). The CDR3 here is CASSLPLGWEEQYF. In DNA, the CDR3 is TGTGCCAGCAGCCTACCACTAGGGTGGGAGGAGCAGTACTTC. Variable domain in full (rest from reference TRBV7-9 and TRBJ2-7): DTGVSQNPRHKITKRGQNVTFRCDPISEHNRLYWYRQTLGQGPEFLTYFQNEAQLEKSRLLSDRFSAERPKGSFSTLEIQRTEQGDSAMYLCASSLPLGWEEQYFGPGTRLTVT.

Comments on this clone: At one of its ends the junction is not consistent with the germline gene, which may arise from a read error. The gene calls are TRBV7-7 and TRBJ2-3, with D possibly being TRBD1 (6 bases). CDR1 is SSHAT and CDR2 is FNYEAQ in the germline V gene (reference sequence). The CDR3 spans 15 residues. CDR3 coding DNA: TGTGCTAGCAGCCCAAACACAGGGAGCACAGATACGCAGTATTTT. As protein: CASSPNTGSTDTQYF.

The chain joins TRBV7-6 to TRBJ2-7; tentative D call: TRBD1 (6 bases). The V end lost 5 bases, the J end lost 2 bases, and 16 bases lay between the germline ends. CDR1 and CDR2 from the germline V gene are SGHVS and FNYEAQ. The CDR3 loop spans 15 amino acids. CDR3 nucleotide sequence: TGTGCCAGCAGCCCAGGGGTCTCTCAAACCTACGAGCAGTACTTC. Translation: CASSPGVSQTYEQYF.

CDR3: CATSRVRIPDEQYF. CDR3 in DNA: TGTGCCACCAGCCGGGTACGGATACCCGACGAGCAGTACTTC. The rearrangement links TRBV15 to TRBJ2-7; no clear D gene. Germline V gene data show CDR1 as LNHNV and CDR2 as YYDKDF (reference sequence). V was cut by 5 bases and J by 5 bases, with 16 bases left in between. The CDR3 runs 14 residues.

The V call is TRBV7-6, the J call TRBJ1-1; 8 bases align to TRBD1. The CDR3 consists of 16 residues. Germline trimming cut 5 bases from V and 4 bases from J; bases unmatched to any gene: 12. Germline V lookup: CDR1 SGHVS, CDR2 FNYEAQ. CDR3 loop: CASSPIYRGSGTEAFF. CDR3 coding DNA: TGTGCCAGCAGCCCAATCTACAGGGGGAGTGGCACTGAAGCTTTCTTT.

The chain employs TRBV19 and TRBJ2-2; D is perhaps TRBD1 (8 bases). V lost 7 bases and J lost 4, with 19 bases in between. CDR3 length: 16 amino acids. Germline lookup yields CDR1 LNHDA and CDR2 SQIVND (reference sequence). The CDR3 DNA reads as TGTGCCAGTAACCCCCTGGACAGGGAGGGCACCGGGGAGCTGTTTTTT. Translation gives CASNPLDREGTGELFF.

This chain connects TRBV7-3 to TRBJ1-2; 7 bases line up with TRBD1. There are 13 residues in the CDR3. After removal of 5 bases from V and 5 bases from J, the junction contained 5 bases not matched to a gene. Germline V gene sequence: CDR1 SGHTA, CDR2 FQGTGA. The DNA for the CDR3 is TGTGCCAGCAGCCTCGGACAGGAGTATGGCTACACCTTC. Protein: CASSLGQEYGYTF.

The CDR3 coding sequence is TGTGCCAGCAATTCTCGGGACTCCGGGTCGTATGGCTACACCTTC. It translates to CASNSRDSGSYGYTF. This chain links TRBV2 with TRBJ1-2; the D gene is possibly TRBD1 (5 bases). The CDR3 length is 15 residues. V shed 7 bases and J shed 5 bases, with 20 bases lying between them. Per germline, CDR1 SNHLY and CDR2 FYNNEI.

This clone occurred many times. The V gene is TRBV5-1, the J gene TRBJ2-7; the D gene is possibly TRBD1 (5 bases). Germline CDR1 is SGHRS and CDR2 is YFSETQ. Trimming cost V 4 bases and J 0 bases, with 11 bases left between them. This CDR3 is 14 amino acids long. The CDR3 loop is CASSEDSYSYEQYF. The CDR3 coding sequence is TGCGCCAGCAGCGAAGACAGTTACTCCTACGAGCAGTACTTC.

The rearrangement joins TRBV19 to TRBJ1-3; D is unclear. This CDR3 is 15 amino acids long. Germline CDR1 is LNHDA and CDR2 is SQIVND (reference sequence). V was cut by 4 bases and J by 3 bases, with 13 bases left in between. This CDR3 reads CASSTTSGVGNTIYF. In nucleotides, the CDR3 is TGTGCCAGTAGTACCACCTCGGGAGTTGGAAACACCATATATTTT. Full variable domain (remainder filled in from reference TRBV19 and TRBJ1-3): DGGITQSPKYLFRKEGQNVTLSCEQNLNHDAMYWYRQDPGQGLRLIYYSQIVNDFQKGDIAEGYSVSREKKESFPLTVTSAQKNPTAFYLCASSTTSGVGNTIYFGEGSWLTVV.

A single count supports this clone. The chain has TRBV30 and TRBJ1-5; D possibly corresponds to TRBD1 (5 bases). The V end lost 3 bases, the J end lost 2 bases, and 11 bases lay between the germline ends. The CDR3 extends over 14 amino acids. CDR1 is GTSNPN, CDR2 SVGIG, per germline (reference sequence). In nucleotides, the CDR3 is TGTGCCTGGAGCCTCAGGGAGGGCAATCAGCCCCAGCATTTT. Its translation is CAWSLREGNQPQHF.